This T cell receptor beta chain is from a study of regulatory T cells in long-lasting Graves disease. Study-level points and caveats: The study found TRBV28, TRBJ1-2 and TRBJ2-5 favored in persistent disease. The analysis examined peripheral blood only and excluded thyroid tissue.

Trimming cost V 4 bases and J 7 bases, with 7 bases left between them. This CDR3 spans 10 amino acids. Germline assignment: CDR1 GTSNPN and CDR2 SVGIG (reference sequence). Points on this clonotype: Antigen specificity is unknown.

Sequencing libraries for TCR beta were prepared with iRepertoire HTBI primers and Arm-PCR of CDR3 regions. TCRdb re-analysed the multiplex PCR reads in MiXCR, keeping a single row per CDR3 protein. The sample consists of hundreds of thousands of distinct CDR3 sequences, roughly 30% of them appearing once. Sample time point: persistent/refractory GD, antithyroid drugs over 5 years with positive TRAb. PBMC RNA served as the TCR library source. Specimen: peripheral blood mononuclear cells (PBMCs), collected when the disease was refractory, from a patient treated with antithyroid drugs. This sequence originates from a female donor with Graves disease. The rearrangement links TRBV30 to TRBJ1-2, with a weak D call TRBD1 (6 bases). CDR3 nucleotide sequence: TGTGCCTGGATGGGGGCTGGCTACACCTTC. Translating it yields CAWMGAGYTF.